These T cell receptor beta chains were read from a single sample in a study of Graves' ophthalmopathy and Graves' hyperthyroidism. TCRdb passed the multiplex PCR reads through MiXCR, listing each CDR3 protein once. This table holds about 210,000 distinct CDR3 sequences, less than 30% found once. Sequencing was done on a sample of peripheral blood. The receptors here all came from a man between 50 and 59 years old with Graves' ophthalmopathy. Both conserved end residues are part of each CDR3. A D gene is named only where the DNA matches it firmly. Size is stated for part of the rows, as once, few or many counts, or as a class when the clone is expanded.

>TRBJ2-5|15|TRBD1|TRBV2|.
TGTGCCATCAGTGAGGCGGACAGGGCGCAAGAGACCCAGTACTTC
CAISEADRAQETQYF
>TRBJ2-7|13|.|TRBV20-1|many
TGCAGTGCTATGGGAATAAGGGGGTACGAGCAGTACTTC
CSAMGIRGYEQYF
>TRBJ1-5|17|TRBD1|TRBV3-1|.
TGTGCCAGCAGCCAACGCGGACAGGGGTCTCGCAATCAGCCCCAGCATTTT
CASSQRGQGSRNQPQHF
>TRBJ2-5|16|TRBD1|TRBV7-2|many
TGTGCCAGCAGCCTACTTCCCCGGGGGACAGGCGAGACCCAGTACTTC
CASSLLPRGTGETQYF
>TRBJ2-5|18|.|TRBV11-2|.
TGTGCCAGCAGCCCACGCGGAACGGAGCGGCACAGACAAGAGACCCAGTACTTC
CASSPRGTERHRQETQYF
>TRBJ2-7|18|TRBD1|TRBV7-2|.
TGTGCCAGCAGCTTAGCTTTGGCGGCAGGGGGCCCTGAGGGAGAGCAGTACTTC
CASSLALAAGGPEGEQYF
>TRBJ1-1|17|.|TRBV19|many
TGTGCCAGTAGTCGGAGGACCAGGACGACGACGGACACTGAAGCTTTCTTT
CASSRRTRTTTDTEAFF
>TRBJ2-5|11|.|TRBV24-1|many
TGTGCCACCATGACCGGGGAGACCCAGTACTTC
CATMTGETQYF
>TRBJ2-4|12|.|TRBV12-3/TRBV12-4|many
TGTGCCAGCAGTACTGAGATAGGCCTCCAGTACTTC
CASSTEIGLQYF
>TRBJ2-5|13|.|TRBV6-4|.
TGTGCCAGCACTATTACGAGAGGAGAGACCCAGTACTTC
CASTITRGETQYF
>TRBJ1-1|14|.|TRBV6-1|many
TGTGCCAGCAGGCTAATACAGGGTTTCACTGAAGCTTTCTTT
CASRLIQGFTEAFF
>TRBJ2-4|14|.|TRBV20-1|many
TGCAGTGCTAGACGTCCCAATACGAAAAACATTCAGTACTTC
CSARRPNTKNIQYF
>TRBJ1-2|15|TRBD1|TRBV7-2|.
TGTGCCAGCAGCCCGCAACTGCAGGGGGCTGGTGGCTACACCTTC
CASSPQLQGAGGYTF
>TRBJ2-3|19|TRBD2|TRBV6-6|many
TGTGCCAGCAGGGCGAGACTAGATTACGGGAGGAGCAGCACAGATACGCAGTATTTT
CASRARLDYGRSSTDTQYF
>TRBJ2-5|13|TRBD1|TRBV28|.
TGTGCCAGTGACAGGGGGGAGGGGGAGACCCAGTACTTC
CASDRGEGETQYF
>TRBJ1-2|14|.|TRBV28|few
TGTGCCAGCAGGGGGAGACCCACTAACTATGGCTACACCTTC
CASRGRPTNYGYTF
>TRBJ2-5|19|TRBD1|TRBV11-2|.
TGTGCCAGCAGCTTAGGAGGGGGACAGGGGGCCAAGGCCGGGGAGACCCAGTACTTC
CASSLGGGQGAKAGETQYF
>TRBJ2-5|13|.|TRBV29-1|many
TGCAGCGCCGAGGGACACCGAGGGGAGACCCAGTACTTC
CSAEGHRGETQYF
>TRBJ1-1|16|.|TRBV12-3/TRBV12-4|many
TGTGCCAGCAGTTTAGCGCCCGGCGCGGTGAACACTGAAGCTTTCTTT
CASSLAPGAVNTEAFF
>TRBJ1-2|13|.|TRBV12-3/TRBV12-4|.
TGTGCCAGCAACCCTGGGCTAAACTATGGCTACACCTTC
CASNPGLNYGYTF
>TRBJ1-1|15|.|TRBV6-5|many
TGTGCCAGCAGAGCACCGGACAGAAGTAACACTGAAGCTTTCTTT
CASRAPDRSNTEAFF
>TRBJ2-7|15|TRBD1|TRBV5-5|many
TGTGCCAGCAGGCCTGGGGGACAGGGGTCCTACGAGCAGTACTTC
CASRPGGQGSYEQYF
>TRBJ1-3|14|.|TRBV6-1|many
TGTGCCAGCAGCAGAGGAGACTCTGGAAACACCATATATTTT
CASSRGDSGNTIYF
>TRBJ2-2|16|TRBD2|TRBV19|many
TGTGCCAGTAGTCCTGGGACTAGCGGGGGGACCGGGGAGCTGTTTTTT
CASSPGTSGGTGELFF
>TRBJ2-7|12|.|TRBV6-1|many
TGTGCCAGCAGTGAACGGAAGTACGAGCAGTACTTC
CASSERKYEQYF
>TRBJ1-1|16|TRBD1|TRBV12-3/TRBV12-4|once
TGTGCCAGCAGCACAATCAGGGGGCGCGGAAACACTGAAGCTTTCTTT
CASSTIRGRGNTEAFF
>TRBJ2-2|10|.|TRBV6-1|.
TGTGCCGGCGGAACCGGGGAGCTGTTTTTT
CAGGTGELFF
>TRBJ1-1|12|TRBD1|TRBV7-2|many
TGTGCCAGCAGCCTATCAGGGGGCGCGGCTTTCTTT
CASSLSGGAAFF
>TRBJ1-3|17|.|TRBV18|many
TGTGCCAGCTCACCACCGGTCGGGGCCTCCTCTGGAAACACCATATATTTT
CASSPPVGASSGNTIYF
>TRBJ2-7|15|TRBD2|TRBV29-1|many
TGCAGCGTTGAAGTGGCTAGCGGGAGTGGTTACGAGCAGTACTTC
CSVEVASGSGYEQYF
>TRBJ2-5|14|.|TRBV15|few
TGTGCCACCAGCAGATTTGGCAGGGGAGAGACCCAGTACTTC
CATSRFGRGETQYF
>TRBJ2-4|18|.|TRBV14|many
TGTGCCAGCAGCCAAGGGTTGAAGGAGTCAGTGGCCAAAAACATTCAGTACTTC
CASSQGLKESVAKNIQYF
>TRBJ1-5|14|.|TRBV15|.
TGTGCCACCAGCAGGCGGGAGGATTCTCAGCCCCAGCATTTT
CATSRREDSQPQHF
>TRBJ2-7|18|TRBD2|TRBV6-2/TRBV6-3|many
TGTGCCAGCAGCACCCCGGGACTAGCGGGAGCAGACACTTACGAGCAGTACTTC
CASSTPGLAGADTYEQYF
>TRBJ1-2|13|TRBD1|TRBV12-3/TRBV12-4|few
TGTGCCAGCAGTAGGGGACAGGGGGATGGCTACACCTTC
CASSRGQGDGYTF
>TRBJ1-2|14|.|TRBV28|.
TGTGCCACCAGGTTTCCCGGGGACATATATGGCTACACCTTC
CATRFPGDIYGYTF
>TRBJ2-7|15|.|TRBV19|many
TGTGCCAGTAGTATTCTCCCGGGCGACTCCTACGAGCAGTACTTC
CASSILPGDSYEQYF
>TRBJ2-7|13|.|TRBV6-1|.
TGTGCCAGCAGTGCAGGGAACTCCTACGAGCAGTACTTC
CASSAGNSYEQYF
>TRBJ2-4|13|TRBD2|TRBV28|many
TGTGCCAGCAGCTTGGGGGGGGGAAACATTCAGTACTTC
CASSLGGGNIQYF
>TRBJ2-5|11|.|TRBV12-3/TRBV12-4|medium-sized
TGTGCCAGCAGTTGGAGGCAGACCCAGTACTTC
CASSWRQTQYF
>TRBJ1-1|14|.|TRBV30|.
TGTGCCTGGAGGTCCGGGAGGGGGGACACTGAAGCTTTCTTT
CAWRSGRGDTEAFF
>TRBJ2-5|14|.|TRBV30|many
TGTGCCTGGAGTGTCGGGCTGCAAAAAGAGACCCAGTACTTC
CAWSVGLQKETQYF
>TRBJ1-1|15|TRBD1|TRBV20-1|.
TGCAGTGCTAGAGAACTATCCGGGACAGACATTGAAGCTTTCTTT
CSARELSGTDIEAFF
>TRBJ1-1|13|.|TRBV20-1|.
TGCAGTGCTAGAGGTGGAGATAGAGGTGAAGCTTTCTTT
CSARGGDRGEAFF
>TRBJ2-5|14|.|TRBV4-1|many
TGCGCCAGCAGCTACCCAGGGGTAAGGGAGACCCAGTACTTC
CASSYPGVRETQYF
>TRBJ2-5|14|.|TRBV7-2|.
TGTGCCAGCAGCTTACGACTTAGCCAAGAGACCCAGTACTTC
CASSLRLSQETQYF
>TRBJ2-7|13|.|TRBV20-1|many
TGCAGTGCTAGCCGGGACGCCTCCTACGAGCAGTACTTC
CSASRDASYEQYF
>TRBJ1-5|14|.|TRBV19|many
TGTGCCAGTAGTATTAGGGGATCCAATCAGCCCCAGCATTTT
CASSIRGSNQPQHF
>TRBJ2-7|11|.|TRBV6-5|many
TGTGCCAGTGCACGGGGGTACGAGCAGTACTTC
CASARGYEQYF
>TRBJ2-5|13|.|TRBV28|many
TGTGCCAGCAGACCCGGGTCGCGTGAGACCCAGTACTTC
CASRPGSRETQYF
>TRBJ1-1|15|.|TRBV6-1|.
TGTGCCAGCAGAGGACAGTGGGCTCCTCTAGCTGAAGCTTTCTTT
CASRGQWAPLAEAFF